This TCR beta chain originates from a study of CD8+ T cells in alopecia areata. Study-wide findings and caveats: Significant decreases in scalp clonality and expanded CD8+ clones followed tofacitinib treatment. Amid tofacitinib therapy, many expanded lesional clones stayed present in scalp and blood.

About this clone: The antigen remains unidentified.

cDNA serving as the sequencing template came from extracted, reverse transcribed RNA. TCRdb's table, derived via immunoSEQ multiplex PCR, lists solely in-frame clones and lacks some. The repertoire includes more than 110,000 clones, roughly 50% of them detected once, and roughly 15% sits in the top ten. The treatment denotes: oral pan-JAK inhibitor, 5-10 mg twice daily. The clonotype originates from a human donor with alopecia areata. The material sequenced was CD8+ T cells sorted from blood, taken at week 4, from a patient treated with tofacitinib.

Here the CDR3 reads CASSVWTGANTEAFF. The CDR3 coding sequence is TGTGCCAGCAGCGTTTGGACAGGCGCCAACACTGAAGCTTTCTTT. The V gene is TRBV9, the J gene TRBJ1-1, with 7 positions matching TRBD1. CDR3 size: 15 residues. Looked up from germline, CDR1 is SGDLS and CDR2 is YYNGEE. V lost 2 bases and J lost 2; bases outside the gene matches: 6.